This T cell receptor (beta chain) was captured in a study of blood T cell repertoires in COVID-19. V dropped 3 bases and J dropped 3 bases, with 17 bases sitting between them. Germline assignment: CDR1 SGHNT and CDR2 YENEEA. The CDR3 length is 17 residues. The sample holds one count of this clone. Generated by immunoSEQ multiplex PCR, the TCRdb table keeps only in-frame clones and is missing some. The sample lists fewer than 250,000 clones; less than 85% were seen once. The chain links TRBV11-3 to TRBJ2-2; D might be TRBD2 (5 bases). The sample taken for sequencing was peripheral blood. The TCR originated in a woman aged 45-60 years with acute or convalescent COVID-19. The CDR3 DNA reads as TGTGCCAGCAGCTTCATGGTCGGGGTCCGCGACACCGGGGAGCTGTTTTTT. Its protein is CASSFMVGVRDTGELFF.